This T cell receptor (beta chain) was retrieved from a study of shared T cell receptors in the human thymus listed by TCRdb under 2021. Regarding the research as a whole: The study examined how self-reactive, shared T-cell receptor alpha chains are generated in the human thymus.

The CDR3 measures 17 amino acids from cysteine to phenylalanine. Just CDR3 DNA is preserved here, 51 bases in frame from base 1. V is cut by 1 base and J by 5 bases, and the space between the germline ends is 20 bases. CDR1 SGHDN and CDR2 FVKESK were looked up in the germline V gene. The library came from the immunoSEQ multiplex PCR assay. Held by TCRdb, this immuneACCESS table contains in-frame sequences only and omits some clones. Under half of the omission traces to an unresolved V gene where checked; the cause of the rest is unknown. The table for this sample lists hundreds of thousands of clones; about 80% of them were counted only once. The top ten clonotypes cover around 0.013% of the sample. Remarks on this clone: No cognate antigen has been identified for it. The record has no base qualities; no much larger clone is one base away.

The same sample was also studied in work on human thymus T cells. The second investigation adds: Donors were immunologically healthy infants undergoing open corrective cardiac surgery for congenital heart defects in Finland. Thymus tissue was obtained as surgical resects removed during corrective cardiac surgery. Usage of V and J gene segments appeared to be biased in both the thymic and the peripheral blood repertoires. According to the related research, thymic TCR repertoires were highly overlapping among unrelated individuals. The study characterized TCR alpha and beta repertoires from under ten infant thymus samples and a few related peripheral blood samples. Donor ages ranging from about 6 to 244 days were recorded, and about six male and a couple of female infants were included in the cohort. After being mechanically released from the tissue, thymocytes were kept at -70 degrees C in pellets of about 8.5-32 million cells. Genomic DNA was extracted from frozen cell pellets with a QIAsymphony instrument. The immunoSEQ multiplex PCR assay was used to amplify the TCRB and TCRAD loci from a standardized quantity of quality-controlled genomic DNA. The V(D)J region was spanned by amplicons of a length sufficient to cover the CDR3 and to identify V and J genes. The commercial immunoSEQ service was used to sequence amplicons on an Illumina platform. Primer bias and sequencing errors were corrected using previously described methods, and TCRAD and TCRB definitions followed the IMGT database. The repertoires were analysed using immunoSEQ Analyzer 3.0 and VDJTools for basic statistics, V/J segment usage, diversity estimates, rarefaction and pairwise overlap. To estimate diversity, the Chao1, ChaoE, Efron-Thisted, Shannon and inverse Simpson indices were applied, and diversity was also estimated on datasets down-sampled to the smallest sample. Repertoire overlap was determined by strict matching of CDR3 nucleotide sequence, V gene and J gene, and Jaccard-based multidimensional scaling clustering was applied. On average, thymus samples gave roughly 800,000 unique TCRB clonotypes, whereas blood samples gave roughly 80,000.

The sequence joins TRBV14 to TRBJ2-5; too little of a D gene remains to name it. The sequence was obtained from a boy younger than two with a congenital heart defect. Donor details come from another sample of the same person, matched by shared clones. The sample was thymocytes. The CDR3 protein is CASSQVGWRMDLETQYF. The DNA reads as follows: TGTGCCAGCAGCCAAGTCGGTTGGCGGATGGATCTTGAGACCCAGTACTTC.